Each of the 31 T cell receptor beta chains below was sequenced from the same sample in a study of cytotoxic CD8 clonotypes in ibrutinib-treated CLL. Here immunoSEQ multiplex PCR was the method, and the copy in TCRdb shows in-frame clones only, minus some. The sample yields approximately 67,000 clones, around 81% seen once. Sample: PBMCs, taken at disease progression, from a patient treated with ibrutinib. The receptors shown here come from a human donor with chronic lymphocytic leukemia.

The chain has TRBV19 and TRBJ2-7, with D perhaps TRBD1 or TRBD2 (5 bases each). The CDR3 is 13 amino acids. Germline assignment: CDR1 LNHDA and CDR2 SQIVND (reference sequence). The V end lost 8 bases, the J end lost 3 bases, and 14 bases lay between the germline ends. Here the CDR3 reads CASGWGTDYEQYF. CDR3 DNA sequence: TGTGCCAGTGGGTGGGGGACCGACTACGAGCAGTACTTC.

This clone has only a few counts. The chain combines TRBV6-5 with TRBJ1-6; D might be TRBD1 (5 bases). The CDR3 runs 15 residues. The V gene lost 3 bases and the J gene lost 8 bases, with 14 bases spanning the gap. The V gene's germline CDR1 is MNHEY and CDR2 SVGAGI. CDR3 nucleotide sequence: TGTGCCAGCAGTTATGGGACCCTGGCTGATTCACCCCTCCACTTT. Translating it yields CASSYGTLADSPLHF.

The chain couples TRBV10-1 to TRBJ2-7, with TRBD2 matching over 7 bases. CDR3 length: 16 amino acids. With 3 bases clipped from V and 3 bases from J, the junction kept 11 bases outside the gene matches. Looked up from germline, CDR1 is WNHNN and CDR2 is SYGVQD (reference sequence). In nucleotides, the CDR3 is TGCGCCAGCAGTGACCACGGGAGCGGGATGCTCTACGAGCAGTACTTC. It yields the protein CASSDHGSGMLYEQYF.

The chain has TRBV2 and TRBJ2-1; 10 bases fit TRBD2. J gave up 9 bases and V 7 bases, and 9 bases lay outside the gene matches. This CDR3 contains 14 residues. The germline V gene has CDR1 SNHLY and CDR2 FYNNEI. CDR3: CASKPGTSVGEQFF. Here the CDR3 DNA reads TGTGCCAGCAAACCCGGGACTAGCGTAGGTGAGCAGTTCTTC.

This chain uses TRBV5-1 with TRBJ2-6, with no clear D. Per the germline V gene, CDR1 is SGHRS and CDR2 is YFSETQ. V dropped 4 bases and J dropped 0 bases, with 11 bases sitting between them. CDR3 length: 16 residues. The CDR3, as DNA: TGCGCCAGCAGCCAATCAATGGTCTCTGGGGCCAACGTCCTGACTTTC. It codes for CASSQSMVSGANVLTF.

This clone was picked up a small number of times. The chain recombines TRBV10-2 with TRBJ2-2; 11 positions agree with TRBD2. Trimming at V came to 6 bases and at J to 7 bases, leaving 10 bases not matched to a gene. This CDR3 region has 16 residues. CDR1 and CDR2 (germline): WSHSY, SAAADI. This chain's CDR3 is CASRPPSGGRVGELFF. The CDR3 DNA follows: TGCGCCAGCAGACCCCCTAGCGGGGGGCGTGTCGGGGAGCTGTTTTTT.

V and J are TRBV30 and TRBJ1-1, with TRBD1 identical over 8 bases. The CDR3 spans 11 residues. Unmatched junction bases numbered 6, after V lost 8 bases and J lost 7 bases. The germline gives CDR1 GTSNPN, CDR2 SVGIG (reference sequence). CDR3 nucleotides: TGTGCCGTAGACAGGGGTGATGAAGCTTTCTTT. Translating gives CAVDRGDEAFF.

The chain links TRBV19 to TRBJ2-7, with 7 nucleotides matching TRBD1. Germline CDR1 is LNHDA and CDR2 is SQIVND (reference sequence). The length of the CDR3 is 13 residues. Trimming at V came to 6 bases and at J to 2 bases, leaving 4 bases not matched to a gene. The CDR3 spells CASSRGQAYEQYF. In DNA form, the CDR3 reads TGTGCCAGTAGCCGTGGACAGGCCTACGAGCAGTACTTC.

This clone was counted only a few times. The chain links TRBV28 to TRBJ1-4; D gene uncertain. The V end was cut by 5 bases, the J end by 2 bases, with 12 bases between. The CDR3 consists of 15 residues. CDR1 and CDR2 (germline): MDHEN, SYDVKM. The CDR3 loop reads CASSRYRSTNEKLFF. The CDR3 DNA reads TGTGCCAGCAGTCGCTATCGGAGCACTAATGAAAAACTGTTTTTT.

The V gene is TRBV15, the J gene TRBJ2-7; D is unresolved. CDR1 is LNHNV and CDR2 is YYDKDF in the germline V gene (reference sequence). The CDR3 loop spans 14 amino acids. The V and J ends lost 0 bases and 2 bases respectively, with 8 bases between them. The CDR3 loop reads CATSRDPTAYEQYF. The CDR3 bases are TGTGCCACCAGCAGAGATCCGACGGCCTACGAGCAGTACTTC.

CDR3 in DNA: TGCAGCACCTGGACAGTTGACGACACTGAAGCTTTCTTT. Its protein is CSTWTVDDTEAFF. V usage is TRBV29-1 and J usage is TRBJ1-1; D is perhaps TRBD1 (6 bases). V lost 8 bases and J 3 bases, leaving 16 bases between the germline ends. This CDR3 comprises 13 residues. Per the germline V gene, CDR1 is SQVTM and CDR2 is ANQGSEA.

V is TRBV5-1 and J is TRBJ2-1; possibly TRBD1 for D (5 bases). V was pared by 1 base and J by 4 bases, with 6 bases between. The CDR3 totals 13 residues. Germline assignment: CDR1 SGHRS and CDR2 YFSETQ. Written as DNA, the CDR3 is TGCGCCAGCAGCTTGCAGGGTTACAATGAGCAGTTCTTC. This codes for CASSLQGYNEQFF.

The chain carries TRBV15 and TRBJ2-4; D remains ambiguous. The germline gives CDR1 LNHNV, CDR2 YYDKDF (reference sequence). This CDR3 has 13 residues. V lost 4 bases to trimming and J lost 2 bases, with 6 bases between them. CDR3 protein: CATSTESKNIQYF. As DNA, the CDR3 is TGTGCCACCAGCACGGAATCCAAAAACATTCAGTACTTC.

The chain has TRBV11-2 and TRBJ2-1; 9 positions agree with TRBD2. The CDR3 is 17 residues long. V shed 4 bases, J shed 6 bases, and the junction held 13 bases outside the gene matches. In germline, CDR1 is SGHAT, CDR2 FQNNGV. The CDR3 reads CASSSSLAGASSNEQFF. In DNA, the CDR3 is TGTGCCAGCAGCTCCTCCTTAGCGGGGGCGAGCTCCAATGAGCAGTTCTTC.

This clone was detected only a few times. The genes are TRBV30 and TRBJ1-3; TRBD1 might be the D (5 bases). The length of the CDR3 is 16 residues. CDR1 is GTSNPN and CDR2 is SVGIG in the germline V gene (reference sequence). The germline V and J ends were trimmed by 4 bases and 0 bases, with 16 bases remaining between them. The CDR3 DNA reads TGTGCCTGGACCATCTGGGGGACCTTCTCTGGAAACACCATATATTTT. Its protein is CAWTIWGTFSGNTIYF.

The chain employs TRBV4-1 and TRBJ1-6, with D possibly TRBD1 on 6 matching bases. Germline values: CDR1 MGHRA, CDR2 YSYEKL. The CDR3 runs 18 residues. Trimming took off 4 bases at V and 4 bases at J, with 20 bases between the two ends. The DNA for the CDR3 is TGCGCCAGCAGCCTTTTCTTGGGGGGGCAACTATATAATTCACCCCTCCACTTT. As protein: CASSLFLGGQLYNSPLHF.

This chain joins TRBV30 and TRBJ1-2; D not certain. V was clipped by 3 bases and J by 4 bases, with 6 bases between them. Germline assignment: CDR1 GTSNPN and CDR2 SVGIG (reference sequence). The CDR3 runs to 11 residues. The CDR3 DNA follows: TGTGCCTGGAGGCGGAGCTATGGCTACACCTTC. Translation: CAWRRSYGYTF.

The chain couples TRBV18 to TRBJ1-1; D unresolved. Looked up from germline, CDR1 is KGHSH and CDR2 is LQKENI. CDR3 length equals 15 residues. V was trimmed by 6 bases and J by 0 bases, leaving 14 bases between them. CDR3 loop: CASSPGVGLNTEAFF. CDR3 nucleotide sequence: TGTGCCAGCTCGCCCGGGGTAGGGTTGAACACTGAAGCTTTCTTT.

The rearrangement joins TRBV2 to TRBJ1-5; D gene ambiguous. Between the trimmed V and J ends, which lost 2 bases and 1 base, there was a span of 9 bases. Germline V gene lookup returns CDR1 SNHLY and CDR2 FYNNEI. The CDR3 extends over 15 amino acids. CDR3 region: CASSEYGSSNQPQHF. The CDR3 nucleotides are TGTGCCAGCAGTGAATATGGGTCGAGCAATCAGCCCCAGCATTTT.

The chain joins TRBV29-1 to TRBJ2-1, with 12 bases lining up with TRBD2. Germline CDR1 reads SQVTM; CDR2 reads ANQGSEA. This CDR3 comprises 14 residues. Trimming removed 6 bases from V and 5 bases from J; junction bases left unmatched: 5. The CDR3 sequence: CSVVGLAGHNEQFF. The CDR3 DNA follows: TGCAGCGTAGTTGGACTAGCGGGGCACAATGAGCAGTTCTTC.

The gene calls are TRBV6-5 and TRBJ1-4; 8 bases line up with TRBD1. V lost 6 bases to trimming and J lost 8 bases; unmatched junction nucleotides: 11. The CDR3 is made up of 15 amino acids. Germline values: CDR1 MNHEY, CDR2 SVGAGI. CDR3 nucleotides: TGTGCCAGCAGGCCGCCGACAGGGGAGGGGGAAAAACTGTTTTTT. Residues: CASRPPTGEGEKLFF.

The chain is built from TRBV27 and TRBJ2-3; D is unclear. Germline CDR1 reads MNHEY; CDR2 reads SMNVEV (reference sequence). V dropped 8 bases and J dropped 1 base, with 10 bases sitting between them. CDR3 length equals 13 residues. CDR3 residues: CASQNRGTDTQYF. Here the CDR3 DNA reads TGTGCCAGCCAGAATCGAGGCACAGATACGCAGTATTTT.

This sequence joins TRBV4-2 and TRBJ2-2, with D possibly being TRBD1 or TRBD2 (5 bases each). V gave up 7 bases and J gave up 2 bases, with 14 bases separating them. The V gene's germline CDR1 is LGHNA and CDR2 YNFKEQ. This CDR3 is 15 amino acids long. Here the CDR3 reads CASNPSGTNTGELFF. CDR3 sequence (DNA): TGTGCCAGCAACCCATCGGGGACCAACACCGGGGAGCTGTTTTTT.

The chain uses TRBV10-3 and TRBJ2-4, with 7 bases matching TRBD1. CDR1 is ENHRY, CDR2 SYGVKD, per germline. The CDR3 is made up of 15 amino acids. V was clipped by 6 bases and J by 4 bases; unmatched bases: 9. Written as DNA, the CDR3 is TGTGCCATCAGCCAGACAGGGCTGACTAAAAACATTCAGTACTTC. This sequence encodes CAISQTGLTKNIQYF.

This clone was counted a few times. The CDR3 DNA reads as TGTGCCTGGAGTGTAGCAGGGGGCAACTCACCCCTCCACTTT. Protein: CAWSVAGGNSPLHF. The chain carries TRBV30 and TRBJ1-6; 8 bases line up with TRBD1. The CDR3 spans 14 residues. V dropped 0 bases and J dropped 10; count of bases not matched to a gene: 5. Per the germline V gene, CDR1 is GTSNPN and CDR2 is SVGIG (reference sequence). The entire variable domain, with the rest obtained from reference TRBV30 and TRBJ1-6, is as follows: SQTIHQWPATLVQPVGSPLSLECTVEGTSNPNLYWYRQAAGRGLQLLFYSVGIGQISSEVPQNLSASRPQDRQFILSSKKLLLSDSGFYLCAWSVAGGNSPLHFGNGTRLTVT.

The chain combines TRBV7-9 with TRBJ1-2; 7 positions agree with TRBD1. The CDR3 has 12 amino acids. V trimming: 5 bases; J trimming: 9 bases; junction bases outside the gene matches: 6. CDR1 SEHNR and CDR2 FQNEAQ come from the germline V gene (reference sequence). CDR3 coding DNA: TGTGCCAGCAGCATGACAGGGTTTAGCTACACCTTC. Its protein product is CASSMTGFSYTF.

The rearrangement uses TRBV30 and TRBJ2-4; no clear D gene. Germline V gives CDR1 GTSNPN, CDR2 SVGIG (reference sequence). This CDR3 has 15 residues. Between the trimmed V and J ends, which lost 5 bases and 0 bases, there was a span of 14 bases. CDR3 in amino acids: CAWAEVSLAKNIQYF. Here the CDR3 DNA reads TGTGCCTGGGCAGAGGTATCGTTAGCCAAAAACATTCAGTACTTC.

The chain joins TRBV6-5 to TRBJ2-1; D gene unclear. CDR1 and CDR2 from the germline V gene are MNHEY and SVGAGI. V lost 0 bases to trimming and J lost 7 bases, with 7 bases between them. The CDR3 consists of 13 residues. The CDR3 sequence: CASSYSSVNEQFF. The CDR3 nucleotides read TGTGCCAGCAGTTACTCGTCCGTTAATGAGCAGTTCTTC.

This clone has only one observation. DNA for the CDR3: TGTGCCAGCCGGGGTAGCAGGGACTATGGCTACACCTTC. Translated, it gives CASRGSRDYGYTF. The J gene is TRBJ1-2, the V gene TRBV27; possibly TRBD1 for D (5 bases). This CDR3 has 13 residues. Trimming took 8 bases from V and 3 from J, leaving 13 bases between them. Germline lookup yields CDR1 MNHEY and CDR2 SMNVEV (reference sequence).

The chain couples TRBV29-1 to TRBJ2-1, with D hard to call. From germline, CDR1 is SQVTM and CDR2 ANQGSEA. The CDR3 is 14 residues long. V lost 0 bases and J 0 bases, leaving 6 bases between the germline ends. The CDR3 DNA reads as TGCAGCGTTGAAGATCCCCTCTCCTACAATGAGCAGTTCTTC. It translates to CSVEDPLSYNEQFF.

V gene TRBV28 combines with J gene TRBJ1-2; a weak D match, TRBD1 (6 bases). The ends were cut back, 5 bases at V and 4 bases at J, with 17 bases in the middle. Germline values: CDR1 MDHEN, CDR2 SYDVKM. This CDR3 region has 15 residues. This chain's CDR3 is CASSVAGAPGYGYTF. CDR3 sequence (DNA): TGTGCCAGCAGTGTCGCGGGGGCCCCCGGCTATGGCTACACCTTC.